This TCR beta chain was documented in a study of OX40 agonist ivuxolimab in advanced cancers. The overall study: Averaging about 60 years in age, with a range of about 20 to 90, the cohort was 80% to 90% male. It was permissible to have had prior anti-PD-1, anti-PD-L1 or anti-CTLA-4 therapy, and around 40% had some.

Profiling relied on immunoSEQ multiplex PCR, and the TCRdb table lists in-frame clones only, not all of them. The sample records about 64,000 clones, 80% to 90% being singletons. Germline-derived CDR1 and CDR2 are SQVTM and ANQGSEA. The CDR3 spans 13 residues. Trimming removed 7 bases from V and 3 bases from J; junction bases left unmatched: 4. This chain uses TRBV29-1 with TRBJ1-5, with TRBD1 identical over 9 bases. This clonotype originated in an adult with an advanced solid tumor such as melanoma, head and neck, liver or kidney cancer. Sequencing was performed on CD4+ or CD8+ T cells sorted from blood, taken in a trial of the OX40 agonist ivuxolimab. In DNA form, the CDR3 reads TGCAGCGCGAAACAGGGGGCCAATCAGCCCCAGCATTTT. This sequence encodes CSAKQGANQPQHF.